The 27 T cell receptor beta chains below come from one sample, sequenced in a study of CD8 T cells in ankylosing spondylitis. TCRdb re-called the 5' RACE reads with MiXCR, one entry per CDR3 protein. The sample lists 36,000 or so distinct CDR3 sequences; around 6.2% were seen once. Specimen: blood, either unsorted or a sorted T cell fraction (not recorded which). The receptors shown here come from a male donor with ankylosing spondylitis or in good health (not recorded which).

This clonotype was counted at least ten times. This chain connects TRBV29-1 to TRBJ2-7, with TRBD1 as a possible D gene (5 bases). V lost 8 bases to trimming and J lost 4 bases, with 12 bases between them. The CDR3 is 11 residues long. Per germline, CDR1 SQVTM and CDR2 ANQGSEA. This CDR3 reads CSLQDGYEQYF. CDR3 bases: TGCAGCCTACAGGACGGTTACGAGCAGTACTTC.

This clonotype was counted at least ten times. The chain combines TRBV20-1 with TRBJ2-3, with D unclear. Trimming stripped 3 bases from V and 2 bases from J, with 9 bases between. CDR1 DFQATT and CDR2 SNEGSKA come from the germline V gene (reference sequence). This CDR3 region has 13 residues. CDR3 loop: CSASQRVTDTQYF. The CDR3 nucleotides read TGCAGTGCTAGTCAGCGTGTCACAGATACGCAGTATTTT.

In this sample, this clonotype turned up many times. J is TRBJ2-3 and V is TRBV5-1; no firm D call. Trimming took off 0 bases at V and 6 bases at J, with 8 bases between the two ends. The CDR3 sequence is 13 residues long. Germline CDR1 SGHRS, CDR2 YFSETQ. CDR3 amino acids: CASSLDDVDTQYF. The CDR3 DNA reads TGCGCCAGCAGCTTGGATGACGTTGATACGCAGTATTTT.

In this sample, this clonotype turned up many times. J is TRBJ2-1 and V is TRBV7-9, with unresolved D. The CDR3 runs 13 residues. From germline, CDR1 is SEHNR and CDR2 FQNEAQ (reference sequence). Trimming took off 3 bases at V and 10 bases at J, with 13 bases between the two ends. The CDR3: CASSFTGRVEQFF. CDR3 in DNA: TGTGCCAGCAGCTTCACGGGTCGGGTCGAGCAGTTCTTC.

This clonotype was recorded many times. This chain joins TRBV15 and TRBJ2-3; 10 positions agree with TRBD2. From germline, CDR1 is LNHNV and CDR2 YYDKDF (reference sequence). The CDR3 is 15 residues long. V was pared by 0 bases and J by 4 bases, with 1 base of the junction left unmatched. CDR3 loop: CATSREGTSADTQYF. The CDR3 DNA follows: TGTGCCACCAGCAGAGAAGGGACTAGCGCAGATACGCAGTATTTT.

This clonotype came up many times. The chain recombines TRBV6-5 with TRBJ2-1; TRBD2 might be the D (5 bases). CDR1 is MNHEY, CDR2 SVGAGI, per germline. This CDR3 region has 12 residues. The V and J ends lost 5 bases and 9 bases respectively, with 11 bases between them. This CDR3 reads CASSVDGIEQFF. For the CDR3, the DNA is TGTGCCAGCAGTGTGGACGGGATTGAGCAGTTCTTC.

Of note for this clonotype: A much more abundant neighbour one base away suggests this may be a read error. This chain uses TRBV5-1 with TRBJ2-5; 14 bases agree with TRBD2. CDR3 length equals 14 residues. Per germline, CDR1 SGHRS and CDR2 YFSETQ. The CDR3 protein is CDSGTSGGQETQYF. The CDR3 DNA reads TGCGACAGCGGGACTAGCGGGGGACAAGAGACCCAGTACTTC. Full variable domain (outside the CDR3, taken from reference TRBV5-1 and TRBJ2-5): KAGVTQTPRYLIKTRGQQVTLSCSPISGHRSVSWYQQTPGQGLQFLFEYFSETQRNKGNFPGRFSGRQFSNSRSEMNVSTLELGDSALYLCDSGTSGGQETQYFGPGTRLLVL.

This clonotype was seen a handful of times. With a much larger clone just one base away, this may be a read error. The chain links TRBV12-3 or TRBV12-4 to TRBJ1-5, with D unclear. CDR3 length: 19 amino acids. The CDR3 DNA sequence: TGTGCCATCAGTTTAAGACTTTCGGAAGCGGGATATAGCAATCAGCCCCAGCATTTT. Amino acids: CAISLRLSEAGYSNQPQHF.

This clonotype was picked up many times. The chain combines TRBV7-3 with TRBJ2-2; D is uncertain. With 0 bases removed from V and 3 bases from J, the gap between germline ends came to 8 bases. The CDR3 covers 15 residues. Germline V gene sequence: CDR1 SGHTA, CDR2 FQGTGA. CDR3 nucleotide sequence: TGTGCCAGCAGCTTAACCCCCCAGGACACCGGGGAGCTGTTTTTT. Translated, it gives CASSLTPQDTGELFF.

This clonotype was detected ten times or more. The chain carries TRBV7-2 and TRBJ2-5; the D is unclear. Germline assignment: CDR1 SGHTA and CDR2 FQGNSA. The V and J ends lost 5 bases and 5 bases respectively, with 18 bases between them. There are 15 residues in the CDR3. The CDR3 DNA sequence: TGTGCCAGCAGCCTTGGCGCGGACCGATGGGAGACCCAGTACTTC. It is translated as CASSLGADRWETQYF.

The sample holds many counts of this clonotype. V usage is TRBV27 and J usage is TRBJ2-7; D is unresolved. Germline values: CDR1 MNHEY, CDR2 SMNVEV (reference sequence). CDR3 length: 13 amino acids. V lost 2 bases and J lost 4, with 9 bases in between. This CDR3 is CASSLHLAYEQYF. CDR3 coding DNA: TGTGCCAGCAGTTTACATCTTGCGTACGAGCAGTACTTC.

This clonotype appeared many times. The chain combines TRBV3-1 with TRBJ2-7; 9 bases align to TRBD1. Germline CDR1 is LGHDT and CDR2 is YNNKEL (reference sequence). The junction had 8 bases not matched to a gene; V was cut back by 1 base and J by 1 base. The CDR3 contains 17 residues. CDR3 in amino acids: CASSQGRQGVESYEQYF. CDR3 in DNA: TGTGCCAGCAGCCAAGGTCGACAGGGGGTAGAGTCCTACGAGCAGTACTTC.

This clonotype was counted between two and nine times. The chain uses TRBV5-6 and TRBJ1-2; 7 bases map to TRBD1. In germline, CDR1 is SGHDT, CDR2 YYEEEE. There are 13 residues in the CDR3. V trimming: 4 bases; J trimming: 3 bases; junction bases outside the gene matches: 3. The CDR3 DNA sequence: TGTGCCAGCAGCCCCGACAGGGACTATGGCTACACCTTC. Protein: CASSPDRDYGYTF.

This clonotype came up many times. For the CDR3, the DNA is TGTGCCAGCACACCCGACGGAGCCCGGGGGGACGAGCAGTACTTC. Translation: CASTPDGARGDEQYF. This sequence joins TRBV6-2 or TRBV6-3 and TRBJ2-7; 7 nucleotides match TRBD2. Germline V gene sequence: CDR1 MNHEY, CDR2 SVGEGT. Trimming at V came to 7 bases and at J to 5 bases, leaving 14 bases not matched to a gene. The CDR3 is made up of 15 amino acids.

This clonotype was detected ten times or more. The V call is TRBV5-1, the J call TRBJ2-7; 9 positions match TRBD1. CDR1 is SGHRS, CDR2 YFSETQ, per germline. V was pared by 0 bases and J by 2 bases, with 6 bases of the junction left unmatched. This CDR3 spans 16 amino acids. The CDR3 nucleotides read TGCGCCAGCAGCTTGGGATCGCGGACAGGGGCCTACGAGCAGTACTTC. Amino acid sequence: CASSLGSRTGAYEQYF. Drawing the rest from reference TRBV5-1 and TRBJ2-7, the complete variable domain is KAGVTQTPRYLIKTRGQQVTLSCSPISGHRSVSWYQQTPGQGLQFLFEYFSETQRNKGNFPGRFSGRQFSNSRSEMNVSTLELGDSALYLCASSLGSRTGAYEQYFGPGTRLTVT.

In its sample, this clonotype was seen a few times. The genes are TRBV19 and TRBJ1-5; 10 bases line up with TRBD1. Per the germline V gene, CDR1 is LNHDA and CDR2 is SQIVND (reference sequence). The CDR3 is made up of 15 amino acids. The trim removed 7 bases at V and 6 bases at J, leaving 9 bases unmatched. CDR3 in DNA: TGTGCCAGTACTCCCCGGGACAGGGGACTTCAGCCCCAGCATTTT. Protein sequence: CASTPRDRGLQPQHF.

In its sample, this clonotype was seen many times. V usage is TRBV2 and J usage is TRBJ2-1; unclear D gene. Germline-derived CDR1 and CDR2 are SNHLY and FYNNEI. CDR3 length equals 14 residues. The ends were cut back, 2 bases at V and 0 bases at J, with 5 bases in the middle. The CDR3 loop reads CASSESSSYNEQFF. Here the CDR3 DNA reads TGTGCCAGCAGTGAATCTAGCTCCTACAATGAGCAGTTCTTC.

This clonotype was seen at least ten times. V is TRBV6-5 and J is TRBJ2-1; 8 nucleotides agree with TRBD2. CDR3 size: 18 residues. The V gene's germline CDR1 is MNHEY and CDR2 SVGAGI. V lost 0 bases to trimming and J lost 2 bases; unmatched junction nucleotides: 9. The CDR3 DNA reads TGTGCCAGCAGTTACTCGCTTTCACGACTAGCGACCTACAATGAGCAGTTCTTC. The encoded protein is CASSYSLSRLATYNEQFF.

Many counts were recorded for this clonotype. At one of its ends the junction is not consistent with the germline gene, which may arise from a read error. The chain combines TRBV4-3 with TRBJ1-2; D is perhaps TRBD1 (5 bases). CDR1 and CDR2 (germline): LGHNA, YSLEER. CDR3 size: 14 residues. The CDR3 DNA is TGCGCCAGCGGCCAAGGGGAACGACGGAATGGCTACACCTTC. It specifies CASGQGERRNGYTF.

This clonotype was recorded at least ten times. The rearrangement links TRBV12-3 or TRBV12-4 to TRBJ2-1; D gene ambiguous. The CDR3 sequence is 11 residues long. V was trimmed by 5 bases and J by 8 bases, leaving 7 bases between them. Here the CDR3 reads CASSLLDEQFF. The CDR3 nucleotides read TGTGCCAGCAGTCTCTTGGATGAGCAGTTCTTC.

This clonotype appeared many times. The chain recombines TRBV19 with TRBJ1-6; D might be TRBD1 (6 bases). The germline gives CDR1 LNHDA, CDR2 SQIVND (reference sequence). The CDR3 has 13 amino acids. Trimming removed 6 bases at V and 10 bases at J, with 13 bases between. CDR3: CASSFLGGSPLHF. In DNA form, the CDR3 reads TGTGCCAGTAGCTTTTTGGGGGGCTCACCCCTCCACTTT. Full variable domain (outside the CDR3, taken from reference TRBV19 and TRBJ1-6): DGGITQSPKYLFRKEGQNVTLSCEQNLNHDAMYWYRQDPGQGLRLIYYSQIVNDFQKGDIAEGYSVSREKKESFPLTVTSAQKNPTAFYLCASSFLGGSPLHFGNGTRLTVT.

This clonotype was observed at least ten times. DNA for the CDR3: TGTGCCAGTAGTATCCGGACAGGCTCCTACAATGAGCAGTTCTTC. Its protein product is CASSIRTGSYNEQFF. The chain combines TRBV19 with TRBJ2-1, with 7 bases aligning to TRBD1. Germline trimming cut 3 bases from V and 0 bases from J; bases unmatched to any gene: 2. Germline V lookup: CDR1 LNHDA, CDR2 SQIVND (reference sequence). The length of the CDR3 is 15 residues.

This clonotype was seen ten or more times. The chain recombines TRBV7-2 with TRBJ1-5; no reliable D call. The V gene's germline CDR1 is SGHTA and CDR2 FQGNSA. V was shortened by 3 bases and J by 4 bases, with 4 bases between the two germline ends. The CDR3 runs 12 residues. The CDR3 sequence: CASSFGNQPQHF. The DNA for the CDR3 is TGTGCCAGCAGCTTCGGAAATCAGCCCCAGCATTTT. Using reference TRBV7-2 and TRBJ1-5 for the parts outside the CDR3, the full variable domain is GAGVSQSPSNKVTEKGKDVELRCDPISGHTALYWYRQSLGQGLEFLIYFQGNSAPDKSGLPSDRFSAERTGGSVSTLTIQRTQQEDSAVYLCASSFGNQPQHFGDGTRLSIL.

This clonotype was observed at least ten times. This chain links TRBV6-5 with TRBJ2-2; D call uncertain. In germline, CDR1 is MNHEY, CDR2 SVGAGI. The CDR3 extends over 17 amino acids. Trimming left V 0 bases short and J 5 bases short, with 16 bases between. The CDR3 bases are TGTGCCAGCAGTTACTCGGCAGTGACGGTTTATACCGGGGAGCTGTTTTTT. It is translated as CASSYSAVTVYTGELFF.

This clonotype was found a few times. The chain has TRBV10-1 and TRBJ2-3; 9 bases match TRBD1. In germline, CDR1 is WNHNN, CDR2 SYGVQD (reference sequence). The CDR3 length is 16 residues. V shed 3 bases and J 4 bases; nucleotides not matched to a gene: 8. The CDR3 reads CASSDGNRGRSDTQYF. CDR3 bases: TGCGCCAGCAGTGATGGGAACAGGGGGCGATCAGATACGCAGTATTTT.

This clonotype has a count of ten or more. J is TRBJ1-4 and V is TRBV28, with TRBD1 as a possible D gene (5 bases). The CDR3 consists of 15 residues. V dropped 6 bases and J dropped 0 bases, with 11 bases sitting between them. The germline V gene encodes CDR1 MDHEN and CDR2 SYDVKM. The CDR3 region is CASSYQGATNEKLFF. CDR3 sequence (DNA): TGTGCCAGCAGCTATCAGGGCGCAACTAATGAAAAACTGTTTTTT.

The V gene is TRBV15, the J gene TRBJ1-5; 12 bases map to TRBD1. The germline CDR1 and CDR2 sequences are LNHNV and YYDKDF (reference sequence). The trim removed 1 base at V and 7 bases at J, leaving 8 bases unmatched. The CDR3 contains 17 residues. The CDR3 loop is CATSRGGGQGARQPQHF. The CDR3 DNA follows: TGTGCCACCAGCAGAGGGGGGGGACAGGGGGCACGCCAGCCCCAGCATTTT.